The sequence of this TCR beta chain was determined in a study of shared clonotypes between healthy human individuals. Study-wide background: Aged 18 to 49, the donors were a couple of women and a few men. General study results and limits: Few donors restricted represented genetic and exposure-history diversity. Non-shared clonotypes had lower generation probabilities than clonotypes shared by all four sorted-subset donors.

Here immunoSEQ multiplex PCR was the method, and the copy in TCRdb shows in-frame clones only, minus some. The sample includes 2 million to 2.5 million clones, 95% seen only once; the top ten take more than 0.1%. None of the donors, who were healthy HIV-negative adults, had recently had acute infections or vaccinations. A note on this clone: Its antigen remains unknown.

V was clipped by 3 bases and J by 0 bases; unmatched bases: 10. The germline gives CDR1 SNHLY, CDR2 FYNNEI. The CDR3 has 17 residues. The clonotype originates from a man younger than 30 in good health. Sequencing was carried out using naive CD4+ T cells sorted from blood. As for subset: CD45RA+ positively selected. V is TRBV2 and J is TRBJ2-7; 8 bases are a match to TRBD2. The CDR3 loop is CASSDRASGFYSYEQYF. In DNA form, the CDR3 reads TGTGCCAGCAGTGATCGGGCTAGCGGGTTCTACTCCTACGAGCAGTACTTC.